This TCR beta chain was profiled in a study of cytomegalovirus exposure and HLA in healthy donors. For the study at large: Earlier, almost 120 million unique TCR beta sequences were recovered from around 190 million T cells by an analysis. Overall study findings and caveats: Later genetic work tied a missense DCLRE1C variant to beta-chain V and J trimming. The study listed approximately 160 cytomegalovirus-associated TCR beta chains.

Amplification used 60 Vbeta primers and 13 Jbeta primers. Produced via immunoSEQ multiplex PCR; TCRdb's table is partial and in-frame only. The sample lists 130,000 to 150,000 clones; 73% were seen once. The CDR3 consists of 12 residues. The ends were cut back, 5 bases at V and 9 bases at J, with 11 bases in the middle. CDR1 is MDHEN, CDR2 SYDVKM, per germline. About this clone: The antigen is unknown.

The sequenced material came from PBMCs. The chain links TRBV28 to TRBJ2-1, with D possibly matching TRBD1 (7 bases). The clonotype was recovered from a human donor in good health. CDR3: CASSPQGGEQFF. DNA for the CDR3: TGTGCCAGCAGTCCTCAGGGGGGTGAGCAGTTCTTC.